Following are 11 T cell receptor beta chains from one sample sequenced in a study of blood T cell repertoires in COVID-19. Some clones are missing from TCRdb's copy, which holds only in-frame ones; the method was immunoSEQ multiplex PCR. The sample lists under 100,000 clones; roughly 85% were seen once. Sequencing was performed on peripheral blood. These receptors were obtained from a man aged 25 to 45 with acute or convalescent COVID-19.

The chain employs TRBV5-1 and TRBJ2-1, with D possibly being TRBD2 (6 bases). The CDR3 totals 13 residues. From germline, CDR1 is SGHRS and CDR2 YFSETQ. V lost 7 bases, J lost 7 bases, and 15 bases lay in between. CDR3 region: CASQLGGGNEQFF. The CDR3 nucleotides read TGCGCCAGCCAGCTTGGTGGAGGGAATGAGCAGTTCTTC.

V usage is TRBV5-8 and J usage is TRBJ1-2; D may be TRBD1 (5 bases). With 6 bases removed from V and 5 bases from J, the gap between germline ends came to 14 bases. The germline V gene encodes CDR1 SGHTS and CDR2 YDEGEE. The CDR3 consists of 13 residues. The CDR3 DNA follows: TGTGCCAGCAACTCAGGGTTGGGATATGGCTACACCTTC. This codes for CASNSGLGYGYTF.

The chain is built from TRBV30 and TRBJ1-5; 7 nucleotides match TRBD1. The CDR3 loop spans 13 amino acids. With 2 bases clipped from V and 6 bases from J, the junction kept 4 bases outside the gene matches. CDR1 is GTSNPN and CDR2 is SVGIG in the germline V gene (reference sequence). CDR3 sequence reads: CAWSRAGGQPQHF. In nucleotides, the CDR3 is TGTGCCTGGAGTCGCGCAGGGGGTCAGCCCCAGCATTTT. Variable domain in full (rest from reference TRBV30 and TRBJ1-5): SQTIHQWPATLVQPVGSPLSLECTVEGTSNPNLYWYRQAAGRGLQLLFYSVGIGQISSEVPQNLSASRPQDRQFILSSKKLLLSDSGFYLCAWSRAGGQPQHFGDGTRLSIL.

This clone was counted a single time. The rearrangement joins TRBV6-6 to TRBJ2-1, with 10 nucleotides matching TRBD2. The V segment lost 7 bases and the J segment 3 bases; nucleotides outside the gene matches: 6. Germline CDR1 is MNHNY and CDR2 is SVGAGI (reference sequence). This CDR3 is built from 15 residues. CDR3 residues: CASTSSGGFYNEQFF. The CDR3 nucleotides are TGTGCCAGCACATCTAGCGGGGGCTTCTACAATGAGCAGTTCTTC.

This chain's CDR3 is CASSPGQSNTEAFF. Written as DNA, the CDR3 is TGTGCCAGCAGCCCGGGACAATCGAACACTGAAGCTTTCTTT. This sequence joins TRBV11-2 and TRBJ1-1; TRBD1 might be the D (6 bases). This CDR3 region has 14 residues. V was cut by 5 bases and J by 1 base, with 11 bases left in between. CDR1 SGHAT and CDR2 FQNNGV come from the germline V gene.

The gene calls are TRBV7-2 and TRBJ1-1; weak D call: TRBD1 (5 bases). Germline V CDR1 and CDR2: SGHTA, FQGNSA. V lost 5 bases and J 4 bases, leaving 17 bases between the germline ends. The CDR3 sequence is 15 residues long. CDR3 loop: CASSPGAGQGTEAFF. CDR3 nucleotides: TGTGCCAGCAGCCCTGGGGCAGGTCAGGGCACTGAAGCTTTCTTT.

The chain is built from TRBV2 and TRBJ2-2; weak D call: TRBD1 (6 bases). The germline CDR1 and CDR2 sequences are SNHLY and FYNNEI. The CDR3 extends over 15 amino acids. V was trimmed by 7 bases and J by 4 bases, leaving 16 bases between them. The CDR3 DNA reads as TGTGCCAGCAAGATACAGGGAGCGCCCACCGGGGAGCTGTTTTTT. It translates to CASKIQGAPTGELFF.

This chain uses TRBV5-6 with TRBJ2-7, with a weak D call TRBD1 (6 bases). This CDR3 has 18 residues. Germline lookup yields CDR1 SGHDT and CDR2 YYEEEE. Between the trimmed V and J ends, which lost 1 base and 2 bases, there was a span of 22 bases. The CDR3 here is CASSLKRTGTQITYEQYF. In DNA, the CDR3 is TGTGCCAGCAGCTTGAAACGTACCGGGACACAGATTACCTACGAGCAGTACTTC.

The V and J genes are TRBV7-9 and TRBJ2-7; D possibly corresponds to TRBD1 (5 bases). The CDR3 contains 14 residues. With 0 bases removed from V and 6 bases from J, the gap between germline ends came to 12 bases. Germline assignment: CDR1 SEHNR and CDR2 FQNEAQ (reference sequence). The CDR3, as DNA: TGTGCCAGCAGCTTAGCGGGCAGGGTGGTCGAGCAGTACTTC. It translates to CASSLAGRVVEQYF.

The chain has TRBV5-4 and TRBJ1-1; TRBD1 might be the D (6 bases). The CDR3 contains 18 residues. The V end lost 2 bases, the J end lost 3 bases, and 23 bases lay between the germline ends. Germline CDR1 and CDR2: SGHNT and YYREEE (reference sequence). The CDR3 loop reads CASSFPGQRRSQDTEAFF. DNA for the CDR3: TGTGCCAGCAGCTTTCCGGGACAAAGGAGGAGTCAAGACACTGAAGCTTTCTTT.

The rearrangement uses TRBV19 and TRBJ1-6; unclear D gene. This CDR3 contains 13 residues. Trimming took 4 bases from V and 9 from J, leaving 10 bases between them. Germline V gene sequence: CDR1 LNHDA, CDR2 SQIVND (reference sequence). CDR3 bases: TGTGCCAGTAGTAGGGATCGGGGTTCACCCCTCCACTTT. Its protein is CASSRDRGSPLHF.